One and the same sample provided the 15 T cell receptor beta chains below, sequenced in a study of T cells in women clearing cervical HPV infection. The protocol was immunoSEQ multiplex PCR, while the TCRdb copy is restricted to in-frame clones and leaves out a portion. The data show 48,000 or so clones, and the top ten clones hold about 1.6%. The specimen sequenced was blood buffy coat. The receptor set was obtained from a woman aged 18 to 69 with a cervical HPV16 infection that either progressed to CIN3+ or cleared (not recorded which).

Comments on this clone: The sequenced fragment ends 3 residues before the CDR3 boundary, so the rest is inferred from the germline J gene. The chain recombines TRBV12-5 with TRBJ1-1; 9 bases align to TRBD1. The ends lost 4 bases at V and 1 base at J; junction bases unmatched: 1. The CDR3 is 14 amino acids. Germline CDR1 and CDR2: LGHNT and FRNRAP. CDR3 in amino acids: CASGWDRANTEAFF. The CDR3 bases that were read are TGTGCTAGTGGTTGGGACAGGGCGAACACTGAA.

As concerns this clone: The CDR3 end falls 3 residues outside the read, so it is completed with the germline J gene. The chain has TRBV5-8 and TRBJ2-2; D is ambiguous. This CDR3 contains 15 residues. V was shortened by 0 bases and J by 0 bases, with 6 bases between the two germline ends. CDR1 SGHTS and CDR2 YDEGEE come from the germline V gene. CDR3 in amino acids: CASSLGLANTGELFF. Partial CDR3 DNA: TGTGCCAGCAGCTTGGGACTCGCGAACACCGGGGAG.

On this clone: The sequenced fragment ends 3 residues before the CDR3 boundary, so the rest is inferred from the germline J gene. The chain has TRBV6-2 or TRBV6-3 and TRBJ2-5; D is possibly TRBD2 (6 bases). CDR3 length equals 14 residues. CDR1 MNHEY and CDR2 SVGEGT come from the germline V gene. The ends were cut back, 4 bases at V and 2 bases at J, with 11 bases in the middle. The part of the CDR3 DNA that was read is TGTGCCAGCAGTTCGGACCGGGGGCAAGAGACC. Translation: CASSSDRGQET. The CDR3, in full, reads CASSSDRGQETQYF.

Note on this clone: The read gets to within 3 residues of the CDR3 end, and the germline J gene fills in the rest. The V and J genes are TRBV7-2 and TRBJ1-4; D is possibly TRBD1 (6 bases). CDR3 length equals 14 residues. V lost 5 bases, J lost 8 bases, and 15 bases lay in between. Germline V gene sequence: CDR1 SGHTA, CDR2 FQGNSA. This CDR3 is CASSQQGFGEKLFF. CDR3 bases read: TGTGCCAGCAGCCAACAGGGTTTTGGGGAAAAA.

In regard to this clone: The read falls 3 residues short of the CDR3 end, and the missing part is taken from the germline J gene. This chain uses TRBV20-1 with TRBJ2-1, with TRBD2 as a possible D gene (6 bases). Germline assignment: CDR1 DFQATT and CDR2 SNEGSKA (reference sequence). The ends were cut back, 7 bases at V and 0 bases at J, with 10 bases in the middle. The length of the CDR3 is 13 residues. The DNA read from the CDR3 is TGCAGTGAGCGGGCGGGCTCCTACAATGAG. Protein sequence: CSERAGSYNE. The whole CDR3 reads CSERAGSYNEQFF.

As to this clone: The CDR3 is cut off 3 residues early in the read; its end comes from the germline J gene. The chain has TRBV6-4 and TRBJ2-7, with TRBD1 matching over 8 bases. CDR1 and CDR2 (germline): MRHNA, SNTAGT. This CDR3 contains 15 residues. The ends lost 2 bases at V and 2 bases at J; junction bases unmatched: 5. The sequenced part of the CDR3 DNA is TGTGCCAGCAGTGACCCCAGGGGGCCTACCTACGAG. Its translation is CASSDPRGPTYE. The whole CDR3 protein is CASSDPRGPTYEQYF.

About this clone: The read finishes 3 residues shy of the CDR3 end, and the germline J gene is used to complete it. This chain uses TRBV2 with TRBJ1-2; possible D gene TRBD1, 5 bases. The ends were cut back, 5 bases at V and 6 bases at J, with 19 bases in the middle. The CDR3 extends over 15 amino acids. Germline values: CDR1 SNHLY, CDR2 FYNNEI. The sequenced CDR3 bases are TGTGCCAGCAGTCTACGAATGGGGGGGAAAGATGGC. Protein sequence: CASSLRMGGKDG. The whole CDR3 protein is CASSLRMGGKDGYTF.

The covered CDR3 bases are TGTGCCAGCGGGGGGCGGTATTCCTACAATGAG. Amino acids: CASGGRYSYNE. The whole CDR3 protein reads CASGGRYSYNEQFF. The chain combines TRBV19 with TRBJ2-1; D may be TRBD2 (7 bases). The CDR3 end falls 3 residues outside the read, so it is completed with the germline J gene. CDR1 is LNHDA, CDR2 SQIVND, per germline (reference sequence). This CDR3 region has 14 residues. V lost 9 bases and J lost 1, with 13 bases in between.

CDR3 sequence: CASSFQGSYEQYF. The sequenced CDR3 bases are TGTGCCAGCAGTTTTCAGGGTTCCTACGAG. J is TRBJ2-7 and V is TRBV28; TRBD1 is a possible D gene (5 bases). The CDR3 is cut off 3 residues early in the read; its end comes from the germline J gene. CDR1 and CDR2 (germline): MDHEN, SYDVKM. The CDR3 is 13 amino acids. V lost 3 bases and J lost 1, with 7 bases in between.

Points on this clone: The read terminates 3 residues ahead of where the CDR3 ends, so the germline J gene completes it. The chain has TRBV30 and TRBJ1-3, with a tentative D call TRBD1 (6 bases). Per the germline V gene, CDR1 is GTSNPN and CDR2 is SVGIG (reference sequence). V lost 4 bases to trimming and J lost 0 bases, with 16 bases between them. The CDR3 is made up of 16 amino acids. CDR3 in amino acids: CAWTGRQALSGNTIYF. The CDR3 bases that were read are TGTGCCTGGACGGGTCGACAGGCGCTCTCTGGAAACACC.

The CDR3 protein is CASSWGGTTEAFF. The CDR3 bases that were read are TGCGCCAGCAGCTGGGGGGGGACAACTGAA. The gene calls are TRBV5-1 and TRBJ1-1; D perhaps matches TRBD1 (6 bases). The CDR3 is cut off 3 residues early in the read; its end comes from the germline J gene. The V and J ends lost 3 bases and 5 bases respectively, with 11 bases between them. Per germline, CDR1 SGHRS and CDR2 YFSETQ. This CDR3 region has 13 residues.

A remark on this clone: The read falls 3 residues short of the CDR3 end, and the missing part is taken from the germline J gene. J is TRBJ2-7 and V is TRBV7-9; D perhaps matches TRBD2 (6 bases). V lost 2 bases and J lost 2, with 7 bases in between. Germline loops: CDR1 SEHNR, CDR2 FQNEAQ (reference sequence). This CDR3 has 13 residues. CDR3 sequence reads: CASSLSSAYEQYF. CDR3 DNA, as far as it was read: TGTGCCAGCAGCTTATCTAGCGCCTACGAG.

As regards this clone: The CDR3 end falls 3 residues outside the read, so it is completed with the germline J gene. The chain links TRBV30 to TRBJ1-2, with 7 bases fitting TRBD1. The CDR3 is 15 residues long. The germline V gene encodes CDR1 GTSNPN and CDR2 SVGIG (reference sequence). The ends lost 2 bases at V and 2 bases at J; junction bases unmatched: 8. The DNA read from the CDR3 is TGTGCCTGGAGTCCCACAGGGGCGGCGAACTATGGC. It encodes CAWSPTGAANYG. The CDR3 in its entirety is CAWSPTGAANYGYTF.

With regard to this clone: The read ends 3 residues before the CDR3 terminus; that terminus is restored from the germline J gene. This chain links TRBV20-1 with TRBJ2-4; D remains ambiguous. The CDR3 has 16 amino acids. V lost 8 bases to trimming and J lost 0 bases, with 20 bases between them. The V gene's germline CDR1 is DFQATT and CDR2 SNEGSKA (reference sequence). The sequenced part of the CDR3 DNA is TGCAGTACAACTATTCCCGTCGAAGTAGCCAAAAACATT. Translating it yields CSTTIPVEVAKNI. The complete CDR3 reads CSTTIPVEVAKNIQYF.

To note about this clone: At one boundary the junction diverges from the germline segment, which might be a read error. The observed sequence ends 3 residues before the CDR3 terminus, with the missing tail filled in from the germline J gene. This chain links TRBV4-2 with TRBJ2-7, with D perhaps matching TRBD1 (6 bases). The CDR3 covers 15 residues. Germline assignment: CDR1 LGHNA and CDR2 YNFKEQ. CDR3 amino acids: CASSQDYRDPYEQYF. The sequenced CDR3 bases are TGCGCCAGCAGCCAAGACTACAGGGACCCCTACGAG.